The source of this TCR beta chain is a study of shared clonotypes between healthy human individuals. About the research overall: Three plates were used per donor for CD4 naive, three for CD4 memory, two for CD8 naive and one for CD8 memory. Study results and limitations: Some naive CD4 clonotypes, about 5%, turned up in common across several donors.

Clones were read by immunoSEQ multiplex PCR, and TCRdb kept only the in-frame ones, dropping some. The sample carries 600,000 to 750,000 clones, just under 75% recorded once. Germline values: CDR1 MNHEY, CDR2 SVGAGI. Between the trimmed V and J ends, which lost 2 bases and 1 base, there was a span of 9 bases. The length of the CDR3 is 14 residues. This clone was detected only a few times. Its antigen is not identified. All the donors were Caucasian adults who lived in Nashville, Tennessee. A CD45RA+ naive subset and a CD45RA-negative memory subset were split from CD4+ cells. This receptor was identified in a woman in her thirties in good health. Sample: memory CD4+ T cells sorted from blood. As to subset: CD45RA-negative fraction. The chain is built from TRBV6-5 and TRBJ2-7, with D uncertain. The CDR3 sequence is CASSYGVGSYEQYF. The CDR3 nucleotides are TGTGCCAGCAGTTACGGGGTAGGATCCTACGAGCAGTACTTC.